These 32 T cell receptor beta chains share one sample of origin, sequenced in a study of PD-1 blockade in classical Hodgkin lymphoma. Each patient experienced a relapse that followed autologous stem cell transplantation, and brentuximab vedotin exposure varied. Produced via immunoSEQ multiplex PCR; TCRdb's table is partial and in-frame only. The sample holds more than 55,000 clones, 70% to 90% seen once. This sample comprised peripheral blood mononuclear cells (PBMCs), obtained before the second cycle of nivolumab. All receptors derive from a human donor with classical Hodgkin lymphoma.

This chain uses TRBV7-9 with TRBJ2-7; 7 nucleotides line up with TRBD2. V shed 8 bases, J shed 4 bases, and the junction held 11 bases outside the gene matches. The CDR3 has 14 amino acids. Germline V gives CDR1 SEHNR, CDR2 FQNEAQ (reference sequence). CDR3 sequence (DNA): TGTGCCAGCGGCCCCACGGGGGGAGGATACGAGCAGTACTTC. Translating gives CASGPTGGGYEQYF. The full variable domain, rest sourced from reference TRBV7-9 and TRBJ2-7, is DTGVSQNPRHKITKRGQNVTFRCDPISEHNRLYWYRQTLGQGPEFLTYFQNEAQLEKSRLLSDRFSAERPKGSFSTLEIQRTEQGDSAMYLCASGPTGGGYEQYFGPGTRLTVT.

The chain has TRBV5-1 and TRBJ2-2; D is unresolved. V was clipped by 0 bases and J by 8 bases, with 17 bases between them. The CDR3 consists of 16 residues. The germline V gene has CDR1 SGHRS and CDR2 YFSETQ. In nucleotides, the CDR3 is TGCGCCAGCAGCTTGGGTTACAACTCTCAAGCTGGGGAGCTGTTTTTT. This translates into CASSLGYNSQAGELFF. The variable domain in full, with the rest retrieved from reference TRBV5-1 and TRBJ2-2, is KAGVTQTPRYLIKTRGQQVTLSCSPISGHRSVSWYQQTPGQGLQFLFEYFSETQRNKGNFPGRFSGRQFSNSRSEMNVSTLELGDSALYLCASSLGYNSQAGELFFGEGSRLTVL.

This clone was detected only once. V usage is TRBV2 and J usage is TRBJ2-3; D unresolved. This CDR3 has 17 amino acids. CDR1 is SNHLY and CDR2 is FYNNEI in the germline V gene. V lost 3 bases and J 6 bases, leaving 22 bases between the germline ends. CDR3: CASSETLSSYMGDTQYF. Here the CDR3 DNA reads TGTGCCAGCAGTGAGACACTATCCTCCTATATGGGTGATACGCAGTATTTT. The full variable domain, rest sourced from reference TRBV2 and TRBJ2-3, is EPEVTQTPSHQVTQMGQEVILRCVPISNHLYFYWYRQILGQKVEFLVSFYNNEISEKSEIFDDQFSVERPDGSNFTLKIRSTKLEDSAMYFCASSETLSSYMGDTQYFGPGTRLTVL.

This chain uses TRBV5-8 with TRBJ1-2; 8 nucleotides line up with TRBD1. The CDR3 spans 15 residues. Germline CDR1 reads SGHTS; CDR2 reads YDEGEE. The J segment lost 5 bases and the V segment lost 2 bases, leaving 8 bases of the junction unmatched. This CDR3 reads CASSFAGQGAYGYTF. The CDR3 DNA follows: TGTGCCAGCAGCTTTGCTGGACAGGGTGCATATGGCTACACCTTC.

The chain uses TRBV7-8 and TRBJ1-3; D ambiguous. The V end was cut by 5 bases, the J end by 10 bases, with 12 bases between. The length of the CDR3 is 12 residues. Germline assignment: CDR1 SGHVS and CDR2 FQNEAQ. The CDR3 nucleotides are TGTGCCAGCAGCCCTACAATTCGGACCATATATTTT. Amino acids: CASSPTIRTIYF.

The CDR3 region is CASSLVGVGNTEAFF. CDR3 nucleotide sequence: TGCGCCAGCAGCTTGGTAGGGGTTGGGAACACTGAAGCTTTCTTT. This sequence joins TRBV5-1 and TRBJ1-1, with D tentatively TRBD1 (5 bases). The CDR3 consists of 15 residues. CDR1 is SGHRS, CDR2 YFSETQ, per germline. Deletions cut 0 bases from V and 1 base from J, with 10 bases between.

The V gene is TRBV5-1, the J gene TRBJ1-6, with D perhaps TRBD1 (5 bases). V lost 0 bases to trimming and J lost 8 bases, with 9 bases between them. Germline V lookup: CDR1 SGHRS, CDR2 YFSETQ. CDR3 size: 14 residues. CDR3 amino acids: CASSLGGADSPLHF. The CDR3 DNA reads TGCGCCAGCAGCTTGGGAGGGGCAGATTCACCCCTCCACTTT.

This clone was seen a single time. The chain joins TRBV5-1 to TRBJ1-2; 9 bases fit TRBD1. The CDR3 has 14 amino acids. CDR1 SGHRS and CDR2 YFSETQ come from the germline V gene. The V gene end was trimmed by 4 bases and the J gene end by 8 bases; junction bases not matched to a gene: 9. CDR3 region: CASSLDRGITGYTF. The CDR3 nucleotides read TGCGCCAGCAGCCTCGACAGGGGGATTACCGGCTACACCTTC.

The J gene is TRBJ2-3, the V gene TRBV7-9; weak D call: TRBD2 (5 bases). The germline V gene has CDR1 SEHNR and CDR2 FQNEAQ (reference sequence). The CDR3 has 15 residues. V was shortened by 4 bases and J by 0 bases, with 11 bases between the two germline ends. The CDR3 region is CASSSLGGSTDTQYF. As DNA, the CDR3 is TGTGCCAGCAGCTCACTAGGCGGCAGCACAGATACGCAGTATTTT.

The chain uses TRBV2 and TRBJ2-1; 8 bases align to TRBD2. Germline CDR1 reads SNHLY; CDR2 reads FYNNEI. The V segment lost 5 bases and the J segment 0 bases; nucleotides outside the gene matches: 3. The CDR3 consists of 15 residues. The CDR3 DNA reads as TGTGCCAGCAGTACTAGCGGACTCTCCTACAATGAGCAGTTCTTC. It is translated as CASSTSGLSYNEQFF.

CDR3 nucleotides: TGCGCCAGCAAGAGGGGGACAGGAGACTACGAGCAGTACTTC. It specifies CASKRGTGDYEQYF. The V gene is TRBV4-1, the J gene TRBJ2-7, with 8 bases identical to TRBD1. The J segment lost 3 bases and the V segment lost 7 bases, leaving 8 bases of the junction unmatched. Per the germline V gene, CDR1 is MGHRA and CDR2 is YSYEKL. This CDR3 region has 14 residues.

V usage is TRBV7-9 and J usage is TRBJ2-7; 13 nucleotides agree with TRBD2. The CDR3 is made up of 18 amino acids. Germline trimming cut 1 base from V and 0 bases from J; bases unmatched to any gene: 6. The V gene's germline CDR1 is SEHNR and CDR2 FQNEAQ (reference sequence). CDR3 protein: CASSLGTSGGPSSYEQYF. CDR3 bases: TGTGCCAGCAGCTTAGGGACTAGCGGGGGCCCAAGCTCCTACGAGCAGTACTTC.

Regarding this clone: Other DNA sequences within the sample encode an identical CDR3. The chain links TRBV6-5 to TRBJ2-1, with TRBD2 matching 8 bases. Germline V gene sequence: CDR1 MNHEY, CDR2 SVGAGI. J was trimmed by 4 bases and V by 0 bases; bases with no gene match: 5. The CDR3 totals 16 residues. This CDR3 reads CASSYSSGGAYNEQFF. CDR3 nucleotides: TGTGCCAGCAGTTACTCGTCGGGGGGGGCTTACAATGAGCAGTTCTTC.

The chain uses TRBV4-2 and TRBJ1-1; no clear D gene. Germline assignment: CDR1 LGHNA and CDR2 YNFKEQ. The CDR3 has 17 amino acids. The V gene lost 3 bases and the J gene lost 5 bases, with 22 bases spanning the gap. Here the CDR3 DNA reads TGTGCCAGCAGCCACTTACCCGGTGGAGTTCGAGGAACTGAAGCTTTCTTT. Translation gives CASSHLPGGVRGTEAFF.

This rearrangement joins TRBV27 to TRBJ2-1; D unclear. CDR1 is MNHEY and CDR2 is SMNVEV in the germline V gene (reference sequence). The CDR3 extends over 13 amino acids. Trimming removed 10 bases at V and 1 base at J, with 11 bases between. CDR3 protein: CATVSLSYNEQFF. The CDR3, as DNA: TGTGCCACCGTAAGTCTGTCCTACAATGAGCAGTTCTTC.

V and J are TRBV28 and TRBJ2-5, with D possibly being TRBD2 (6 bases). Per germline, CDR1 MDHEN and CDR2 SYDVKM. The CDR3 runs 15 residues. Trimming took off 5 bases at V and 2 bases at J, with 15 bases between the two ends. The CDR3: CASSNQEGPQETQYF. CDR3 DNA sequence: TGTGCCAGCAGTAACCAGGAGGGTCCGCAAGAGACCCAGTACTTC.

The rearrangement joins TRBV27 to TRBJ2-1; 8 nucleotides line up with TRBD1. The CDR3 covers 13 residues. Germline lookup yields CDR1 MNHEY and CDR2 SMNVEV (reference sequence). V shed 8 bases, J shed 1 base, and the junction held 1 base outside the gene matches. For the CDR3, the DNA is TGTGCCAGCGGACAGGGTTCCTACAATGAGCAGTTCTTC. This codes for CASGQGSYNEQFF.

In its sample, this clone was seen once. This rearrangement joins TRBV5-1 to TRBJ2-2; 7 nucleotides align to TRBD2. Trimming cost V 1 base and J 1 base; bases outside gene matches: 4. Germline V gene lookup returns CDR1 SGHRS and CDR2 YFSETQ. The CDR3 contains 16 residues. The CDR3 nucleotides read TGCGCCAGCAGCTTGCTCTCGGGGGGGAACACCGGGGAGCTGTTTTTT. Residues: CASSLLSGGNTGELFF.

V gene TRBV7-2 combines with J gene TRBJ1-1; 8 bases line up with TRBD1. Germline V lookup: CDR1 SGHTA, CDR2 FQGNSA. V was clipped by 4 bases and J by 10 bases; unmatched bases: 8. The CDR3 sequence is 13 residues long. The CDR3 sequence is CASSSRVTGAAFF. Here the CDR3 DNA reads TGTGCCAGCAGCTCCCGGGTGACAGGGGCAGCTTTCTTT.

The chain recombines TRBV13 with TRBJ2-3, with D possibly matching TRBD2 (6 bases). The germline V gene encodes CDR1 PRHDT and CDR2 FYEKMQ (reference sequence). Deletions cut 5 bases from V and 7 bases from J, with 22 bases between. The CDR3 consists of 16 residues. The CDR3 DNA reads as TGTGCCAGCAGCACCGGGACTCCATTTGCGTCTAATACGCAGTATTTT. As protein: CASSTGTPFASNTQYF.

This clone was seen a few times. J is TRBJ1-2 and V is TRBV5-1; the D gene is possibly TRBD1 (5 bases). This CDR3 is built from 14 residues. Germline-derived CDR1 and CDR2 are SGHRS and YFSETQ. The V end was cut by 0 bases, the J end by 1 base, with 7 bases between. CDR3: CASSLEQGNYGYTF. The CDR3 nucleotides read TGCGCCAGCAGCTTGGAGCAGGGTAACTATGGCTACACCTTC.

V usage is TRBV30 and J usage is TRBJ2-3; a possible D gene is TRBD2 (6 bases). V was cut by 4 bases and J by 2 bases, with 10 bases left in between. The CDR3 length is 13 residues. Germline V gene data show CDR1 as GTSNPN and CDR2 as SVGIG (reference sequence). DNA of the CDR3: TGTGCCTGGAACGGCGGGGTCACAGATACGCAGTATTTT. It is translated as CAWNGGVTDTQYF.

For this clone: The junction differs from germline at one of its ends, possibly a read error. This rearrangement joins TRBV6-1 to TRBJ2-7; D is perhaps TRBD1 or TRBD2 (5 bases each). Germline CDR1 MNHNS, CDR2 SASEGT. The CDR3 runs to 15 residues. CDR3 sequence: CANSESGPPSYEQYF. CDR3 sequence (DNA): TGTGCCAACAGTGAATCGGGGCCCCCCTCCTACGAGCAGTACTTC.

This clone occurred once. The J gene is TRBJ1-2, the V gene TRBV6-6, with D hard to call. The germline V gene encodes CDR1 MNHNY and CDR2 SVGAGI (reference sequence). The CDR3 is made up of 13 amino acids. V lost 2 bases and J 4 bases, leaving 8 bases between the germline ends. The CDR3: CASSYEVTYGYTF. DNA for the CDR3: TGTGCCAGCAGTTACGAGGTTACCTATGGCTACACCTTC.

The chain couples TRBV11-2 to TRBJ2-7; no reliable D call. Trimming stripped 1 base from V and 5 bases from J, with 15 bases between. The CDR3 extends over 15 amino acids. Germline V gene lookup returns CDR1 SGHAT and CDR2 FQNNGV. The CDR3 loop is CASSLVPGFTDEQYF. Written as DNA, the CDR3 is TGTGCCAGCAGCTTAGTCCCCGGGTTTACCGACGAGCAGTACTTC. The variable domain in full, completed from reference TRBV11-2 and TRBJ2-7, reads EAGVAQSPRYKIIEKRQSVAFWCNPISGHATLYWYQQILGQGPKLLIQFQNNGVVDDSQLPKDRFSAERLKGVDSTLKIQPAKLEDSAVYLCASSLVPGFTDEQYFGPGTRLTVT.

V gene TRBV7-9 combines with J gene TRBJ2-1; 7 bases match TRBD2. Germline V gives CDR1 SEHNR, CDR2 FQNEAQ (reference sequence). CDR3 size: 16 residues. The junction had 8 bases not matched to a gene; V was cut back by 1 base and J by 5 bases. The CDR3 spells CASSLERGGRDNEQFF. The CDR3 bases are TGTGCCAGCAGCTTAGAACGCGGGGGAAGGGACAATGAGCAGTTCTTC.

The J gene is TRBJ2-3, the V gene TRBV5-1; tentative D call: TRBD1 (6 bases). Germline CDR1 SGHRS, CDR2 YFSETQ. The CDR3 length is 14 residues. Trimming took off 1 base at V and 2 bases at J, with 8 bases between the two ends. The CDR3 sequence is CASSLTGITDTQYF. The DNA for the CDR3 is TGCGCCAGCAGCTTGACAGGGATCACAGATACGCAGTATTTT. Complete variable domain (other parts from reference TRBV5-1 and TRBJ2-3): KAGVTQTPRYLIKTRGQQVTLSCSPISGHRSVSWYQQTPGQGLQFLFEYFSETQRNKGNFPGRFSGRQFSNSRSEMNVSTLELGDSALYLCASSLTGITDTQYFGPGTRLTVL.

In this sample, this clone turned up once. J is TRBJ1-1 and V is TRBV5-1; no firm D call. Trimming cost V 5 bases and J 2 bases, with 10 bases left between them. The CDR3 is made up of 13 amino acids. Germline loops: CDR1 SGHRS, CDR2 YFSETQ. For the CDR3, the DNA is TGCGCCAGCAGTTGGGTAGTAAACACTGAAGCTTTCTTT. It codes for CASSWVVNTEAFF.

V usage is TRBV20-1 and J usage is TRBJ1-6; D uncertain. Trimming pared 6 bases from V and 8 bases from J, leaving 5 bases between. This CDR3 has 10 residues. Per germline, CDR1 DFQATT and CDR2 SNEGSKA (reference sequence). The DNA of the CDR3 is TGCAGTGCCAAGGATTCACCCCTCCACTTT. It is translated as CSAKDSPLHF.

The rearrangement uses TRBV5-1 and TRBJ2-2; 8 nucleotides match TRBD1. This CDR3 spans 14 amino acids. V trimming: 9 bases; J trimming: 1 base; junction bases outside the gene matches: 5. In germline, CDR1 is SGHRS, CDR2 YFSETQ. CDR3 loop: CATAGTGNTGELFF. CDR3 in DNA: TGCGCCACCGCCGGGACAGGGAACACCGGGGAGCTGTTTTTT.

This clone was seen more than once but under ten times. V is TRBV7-9 and J is TRBJ1-6, with D maybe TRBD1 (6 bases). Germline lookup yields CDR1 SEHNR and CDR2 FQNEAQ (reference sequence). Trimming stripped 1 base from V and 6 bases from J, with 10 bases between. This CDR3 is 15 amino acids long. The CDR3 nucleotides are TGTGCCAGCAGCTTAGAGACAGGTGGTAATTCACCCCTCCACTTT. Protein product: CASSLETGGNSPLHF.

The chain links TRBV27 to TRBJ1-1; 7 bases map to TRBD1. Losses at the gene ends were 7 bases for V and 1 base for J; bases not matched to a gene: 6. This CDR3 is built from 14 residues. Germline lookup yields CDR1 MNHEY and CDR2 SMNVEV (reference sequence). The CDR3 DNA reads TGTGCCAGCACCAGAGGACAGGAGAACACTGAAGCTTTCTTT. This codes for CASTRGQENTEAFF.